This TCR beta chain was documented in a study of graft-versus-host responses after intestinal transplantation. Study details: Each recipient received a multivisceral, liver-intestinal, or isolated intestinal graft. The recipients all started with anti-thymocyte globulin induction and then took tacrolimus and steroids for 3 to 4 years. Study-wide points: With peak circulating GvH clone levels came an association with early post-transplant HvG declines.

TCRdb's copy holds only in-frame clones and misses some; the assay was immunoSEQ multiplex PCR. The sample shows more than 70,000 clones, 85% to 90% of them seen only once. A single count supports this clone. The antigen is unknown. This CDR3 contains 15 residues. The V and J ends lost 4 bases and 2 bases, in that order; junction bases with no gene match: 4. Germline assignment: CDR1 SGHRS and CDR2 YFSETQ. Sequenced material: unstimulated CD4+ T cells sorted from spleen or lymph node cells, taken before intestinal transplant. The clonotype originates from a human donor who received an intestinal transplant. This sequence joins TRBV5-1 and TRBJ2-3; TRBD2 agrees at 10 bases. The chain's CDR3 is CASSVTSGDTDTQYF. DNA for the CDR3: TGCGCCAGCAGCGTAACTAGCGGGGACACAGATACGCAGTATTTT.